This T cell receptor (beta chain) was identified during a study of T cell changes during pregnancy in multiple sclerosis. Germline lookup yields CDR1 SGHVS and CDR2 FNYEAQ. V lost 8 bases and J 1 base, leaving 11 bases between the germline ends. The CDR3 is made up of 13 amino acids. This clone occurred a few times. Sequencing was performed with immunoSEQ multiplex PCR; in TCRdb, only in-frame clones are kept and a portion is missing. The data contain about 40,000 clones, 93% of them seen just once; the ten biggest clones take up 0.41%. The clonotype was recovered from a female donor with multiple sclerosis, enrolled in a pregnancy study. The chain carries TRBV7-6 and TRBJ1-1; no firm D call. Sequenced here: CD4+ T cells from peripheral blood mononuclear cells, sampled in the first trimester of pregnancy. The CDR3 coding sequence is TGTGCCAGCTCCGGTGATACGAACACTGAAGCTTTCTTT. Protein sequence: CASSGDTNTEAFF.